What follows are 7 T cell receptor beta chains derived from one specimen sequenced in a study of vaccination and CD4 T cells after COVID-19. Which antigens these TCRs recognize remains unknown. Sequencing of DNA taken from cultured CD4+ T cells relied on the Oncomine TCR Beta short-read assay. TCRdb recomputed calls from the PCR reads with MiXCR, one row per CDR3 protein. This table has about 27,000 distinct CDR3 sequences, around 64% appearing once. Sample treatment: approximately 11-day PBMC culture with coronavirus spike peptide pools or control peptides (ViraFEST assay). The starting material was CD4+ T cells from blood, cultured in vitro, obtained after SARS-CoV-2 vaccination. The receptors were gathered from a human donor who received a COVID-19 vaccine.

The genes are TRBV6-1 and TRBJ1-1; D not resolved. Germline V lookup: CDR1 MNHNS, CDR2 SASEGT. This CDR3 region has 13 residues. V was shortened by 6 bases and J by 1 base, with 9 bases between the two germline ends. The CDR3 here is CASSDLGNTEAFF. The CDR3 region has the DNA TGTGCCAGCAGCGACTTAGGGAACACTGAAGCTTTCTTT.

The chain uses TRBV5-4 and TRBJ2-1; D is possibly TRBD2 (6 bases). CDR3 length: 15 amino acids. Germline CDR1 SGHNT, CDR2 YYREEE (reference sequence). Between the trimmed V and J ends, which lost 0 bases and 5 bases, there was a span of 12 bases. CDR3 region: CASSLAPSANNEQFF. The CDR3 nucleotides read TGTGCCAGCAGCTTGGCGCCTAGCGCGAACAATGAGCAGTTCTTC.

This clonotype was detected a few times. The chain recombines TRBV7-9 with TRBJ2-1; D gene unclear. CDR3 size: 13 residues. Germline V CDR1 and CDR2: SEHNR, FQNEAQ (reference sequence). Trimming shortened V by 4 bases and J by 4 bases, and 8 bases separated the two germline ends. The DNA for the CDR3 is TGTGCCAGCAGCTCGGGTGGGTACAATGAGCAGTTCTTC. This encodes CASSSGGYNEQFF.

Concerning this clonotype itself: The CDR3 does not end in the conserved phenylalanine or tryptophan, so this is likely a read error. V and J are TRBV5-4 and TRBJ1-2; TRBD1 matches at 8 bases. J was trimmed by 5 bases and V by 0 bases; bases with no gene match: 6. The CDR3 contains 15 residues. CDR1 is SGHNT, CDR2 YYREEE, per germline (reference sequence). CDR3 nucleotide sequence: TGTGCCAGCAGCTTGGTAACTAACAGGGGGTATGGCTACACCCTC. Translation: CASSLVTNRGYGYTL.

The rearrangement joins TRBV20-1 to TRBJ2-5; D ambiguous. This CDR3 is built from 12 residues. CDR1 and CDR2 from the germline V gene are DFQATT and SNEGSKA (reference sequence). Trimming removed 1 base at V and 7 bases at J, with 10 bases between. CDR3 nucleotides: TGCAGTGCTAGAGTTGATGCGTCGACCCAGTACTTC. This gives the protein CSARVDASTQYF.

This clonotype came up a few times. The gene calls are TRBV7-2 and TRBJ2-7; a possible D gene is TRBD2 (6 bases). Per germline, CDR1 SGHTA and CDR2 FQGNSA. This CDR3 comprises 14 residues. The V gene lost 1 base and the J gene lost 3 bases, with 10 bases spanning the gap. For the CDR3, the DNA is TGTGCCAGCAGCTTAGATGGGGGGAACTACGAGCAGTACTTC. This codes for CASSLDGGNYEQYF.

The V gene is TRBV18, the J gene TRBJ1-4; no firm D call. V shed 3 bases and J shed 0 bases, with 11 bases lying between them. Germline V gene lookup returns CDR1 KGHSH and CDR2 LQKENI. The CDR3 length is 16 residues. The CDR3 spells CASSPSLGSTNEKLFF. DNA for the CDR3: TGTGCCAGCTCACCTTCTTTAGGCTCAACTAATGAAAAACTGTTTTTT.